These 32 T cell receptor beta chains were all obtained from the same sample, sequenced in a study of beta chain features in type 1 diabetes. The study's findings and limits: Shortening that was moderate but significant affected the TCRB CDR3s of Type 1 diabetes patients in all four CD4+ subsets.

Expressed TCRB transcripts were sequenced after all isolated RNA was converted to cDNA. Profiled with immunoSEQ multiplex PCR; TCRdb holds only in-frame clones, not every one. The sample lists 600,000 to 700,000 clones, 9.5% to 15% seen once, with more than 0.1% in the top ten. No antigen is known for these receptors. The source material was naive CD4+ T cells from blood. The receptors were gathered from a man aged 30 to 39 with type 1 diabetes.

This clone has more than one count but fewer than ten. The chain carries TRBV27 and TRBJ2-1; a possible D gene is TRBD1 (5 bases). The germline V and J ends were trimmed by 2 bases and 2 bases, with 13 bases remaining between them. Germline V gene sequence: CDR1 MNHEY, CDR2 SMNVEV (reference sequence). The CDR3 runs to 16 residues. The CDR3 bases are TGTGCCAGCAGTTTAATTCAGGGTAGGACCTACAATGAGCAGTTCTTC. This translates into CASSLIQGRTYNEQFF.

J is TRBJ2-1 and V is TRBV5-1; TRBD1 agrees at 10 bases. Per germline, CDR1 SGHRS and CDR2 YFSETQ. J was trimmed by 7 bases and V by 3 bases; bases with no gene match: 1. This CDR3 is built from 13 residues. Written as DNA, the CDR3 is TGCGCCAGCAGCTCGGGACAGGGGAATGAGCAGTTCTTC. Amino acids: CASSSGQGNEQFF. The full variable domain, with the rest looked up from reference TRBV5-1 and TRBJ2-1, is KAGVTQTPRYLIKTRGQQVTLSCSPISGHRSVSWYQQTPGQGLQFLFEYFSETQRNKGNFPGRFSGRQFSNSRSEMNVSTLELGDSALYLCASSSGQGNEQFFGPGTRLTVL.

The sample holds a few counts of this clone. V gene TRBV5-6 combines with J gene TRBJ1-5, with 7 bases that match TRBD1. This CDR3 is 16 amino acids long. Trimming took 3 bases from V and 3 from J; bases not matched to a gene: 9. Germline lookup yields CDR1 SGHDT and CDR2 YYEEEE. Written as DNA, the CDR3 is TGTGCCAGCAGCTCGCGCAGGGACAGCTACAATCAGCCCCAGCATTTT. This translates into CASSSRRDSYNQPQHF.

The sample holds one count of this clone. The CDR3 DNA reads as TGTGCTAGTGCCGCCGGGACTAGCGGGGGTGCAGATACGCAGTATTTT. Protein product: CASAAGTSGGADTQYF. V and J are TRBV12-5 and TRBJ2-3, with 14 bases identical to TRBD2. The CDR3 totals 16 residues. Looked up from germline, CDR1 is LGHNT and CDR2 is FRNRAP. Trimming cost V 7 bases and J 4 bases; bases outside gene matches: 7.

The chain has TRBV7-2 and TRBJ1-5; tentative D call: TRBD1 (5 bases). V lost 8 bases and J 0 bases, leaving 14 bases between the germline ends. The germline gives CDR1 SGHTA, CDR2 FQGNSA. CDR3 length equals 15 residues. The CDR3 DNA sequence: TGTGCCAGCCAGGGAGGGGCTTATAGCAATCAGCCCCAGCATTTT. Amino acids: CASQGGAYSNQPQHF. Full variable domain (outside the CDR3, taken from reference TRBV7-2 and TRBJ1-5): GAGVSQSPSNKVTEKGKDVELRCDPISGHTALYWYRQSLGQGLEFLIYFQGNSAPDKSGLPSDRFSAERTGGSVSTLTIQRTQQEDSAVYLCASQGGAYSNQPQHFGDGTRLSIL.

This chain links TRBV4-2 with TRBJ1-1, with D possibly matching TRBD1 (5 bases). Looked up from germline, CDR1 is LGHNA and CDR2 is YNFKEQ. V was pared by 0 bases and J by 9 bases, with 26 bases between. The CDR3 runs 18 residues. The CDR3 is CASSQDNPVGRKREKAFF. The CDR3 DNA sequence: TGTGCCAGCAGCCAAGATAATCCGGTGGGGCGAAAACGTGAGAAAGCTTTCTTT.

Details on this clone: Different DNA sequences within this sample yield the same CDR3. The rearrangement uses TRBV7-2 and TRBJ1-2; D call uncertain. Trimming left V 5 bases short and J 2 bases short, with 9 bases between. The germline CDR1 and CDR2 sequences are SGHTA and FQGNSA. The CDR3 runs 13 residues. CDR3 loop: CASSPDRNYGYTF. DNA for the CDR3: TGTGCCAGCAGCCCTGATCGGAACTATGGCTACACCTTC.

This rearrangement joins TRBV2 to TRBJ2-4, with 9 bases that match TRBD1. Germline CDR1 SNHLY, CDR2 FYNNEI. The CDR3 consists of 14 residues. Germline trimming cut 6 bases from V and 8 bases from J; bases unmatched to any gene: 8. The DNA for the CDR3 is TGTGCCAGCAGAGCGGGACAGGGTTTTGACATTCAGTACTTC. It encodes CASRAGQGFDIQYF.

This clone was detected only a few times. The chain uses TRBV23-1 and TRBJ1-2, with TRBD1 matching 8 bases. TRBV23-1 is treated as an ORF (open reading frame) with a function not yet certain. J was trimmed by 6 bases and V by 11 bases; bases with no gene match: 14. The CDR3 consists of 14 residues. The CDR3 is CASSSDRGEDGYTF. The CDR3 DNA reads TGCGCCTCCTCATCCGACAGGGGAGAAGATGGCTACACCTTC.

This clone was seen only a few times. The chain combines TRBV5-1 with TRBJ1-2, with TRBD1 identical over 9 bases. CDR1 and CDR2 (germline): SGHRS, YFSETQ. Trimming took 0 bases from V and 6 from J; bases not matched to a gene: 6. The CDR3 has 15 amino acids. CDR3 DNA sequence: TGCGCCAGCAGCTTGGCTGGGACAGGGCAAGATGGCTACACCTTC. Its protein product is CASSLAGTGQDGYTF.

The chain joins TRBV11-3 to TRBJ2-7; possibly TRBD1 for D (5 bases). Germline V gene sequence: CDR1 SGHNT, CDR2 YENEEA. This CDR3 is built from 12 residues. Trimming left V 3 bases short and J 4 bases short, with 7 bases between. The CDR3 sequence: CASSFSGYEQYF. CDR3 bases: TGTGCCAGCAGCTTCTCAGGGTACGAGCAGTACTTC.

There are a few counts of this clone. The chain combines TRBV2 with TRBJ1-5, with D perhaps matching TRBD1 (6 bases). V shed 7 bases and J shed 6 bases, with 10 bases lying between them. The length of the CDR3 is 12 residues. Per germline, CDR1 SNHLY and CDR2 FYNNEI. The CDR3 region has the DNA TGTGCCAGCATGGGGGGGCGTCAGCCCCAGCATTTT. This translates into CASMGGRQPQHF.

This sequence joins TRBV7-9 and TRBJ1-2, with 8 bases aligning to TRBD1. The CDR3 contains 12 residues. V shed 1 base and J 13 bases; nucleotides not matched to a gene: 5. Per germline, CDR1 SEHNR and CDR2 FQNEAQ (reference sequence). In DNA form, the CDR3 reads TGTGCCAGCAGCTTAGACGGACAGGGTTTCACCTTC. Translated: CASSLDGQGFTF.

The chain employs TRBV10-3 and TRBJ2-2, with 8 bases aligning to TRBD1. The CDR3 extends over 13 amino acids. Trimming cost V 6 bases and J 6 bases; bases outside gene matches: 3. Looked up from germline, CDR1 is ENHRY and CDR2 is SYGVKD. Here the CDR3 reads CAIRKDRAGELFF. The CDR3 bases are TGTGCCATCAGGAAGGACAGGGCCGGGGAGCTGTTTTTT.

CDR3 in amino acids: CASSIDPSGANVLTF. CDR3 in DNA: TGTGCCAGCAGCATCGACCCGTCAGGGGCCAACGTCCTGACTTTC. This chain links TRBV9 with TRBJ2-6, with D uncertain. The V gene's germline CDR1 is SGDLS and CDR2 YYNGEE. V lost 4 bases and J 4 bases, leaving 12 bases between the germline ends. The CDR3 loop spans 15 amino acids.

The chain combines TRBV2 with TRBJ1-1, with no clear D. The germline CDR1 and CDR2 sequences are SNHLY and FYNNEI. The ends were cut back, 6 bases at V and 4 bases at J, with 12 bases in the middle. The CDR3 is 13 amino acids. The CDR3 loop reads CASSRGGSTEAFF. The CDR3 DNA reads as TGTGCCAGCAGCCGGGGAGGAAGCACTGAAGCTTTCTTT.

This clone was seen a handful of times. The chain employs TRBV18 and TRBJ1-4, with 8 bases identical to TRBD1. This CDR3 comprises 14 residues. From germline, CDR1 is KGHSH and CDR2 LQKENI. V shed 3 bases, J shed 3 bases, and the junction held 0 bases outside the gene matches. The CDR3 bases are TGTGCCAGCTCACCGGGACAGGCTAATGAAAAACTGTTTTTT. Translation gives CASSPGQANEKLFF.

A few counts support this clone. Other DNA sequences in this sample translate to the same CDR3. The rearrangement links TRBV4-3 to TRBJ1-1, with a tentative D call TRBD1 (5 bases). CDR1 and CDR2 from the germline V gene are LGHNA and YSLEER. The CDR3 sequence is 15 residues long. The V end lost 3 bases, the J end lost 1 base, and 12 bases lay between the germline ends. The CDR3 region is CASSQGRGSNTEAFF. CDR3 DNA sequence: TGCGCCAGCAGCCAGGGGCGGGGCTCGAACACTGAAGCTTTCTTT.

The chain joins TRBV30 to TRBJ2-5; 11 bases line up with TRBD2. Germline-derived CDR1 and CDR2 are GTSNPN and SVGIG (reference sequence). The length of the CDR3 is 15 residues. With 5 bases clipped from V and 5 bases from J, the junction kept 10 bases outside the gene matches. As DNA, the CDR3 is TGTGCCTGGTCCGCCGGGACTAGCGGCATGGAGACCCAGTACTTC. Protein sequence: CAWSAGTSGMETQYF.

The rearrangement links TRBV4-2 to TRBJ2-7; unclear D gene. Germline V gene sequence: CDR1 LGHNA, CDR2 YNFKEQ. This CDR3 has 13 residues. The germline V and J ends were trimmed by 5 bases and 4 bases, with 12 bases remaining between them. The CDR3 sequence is CASSYRSEYEQYF. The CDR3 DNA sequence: TGTGCCAGCAGCTACCGGTCCGAATACGAGCAGTACTTC.

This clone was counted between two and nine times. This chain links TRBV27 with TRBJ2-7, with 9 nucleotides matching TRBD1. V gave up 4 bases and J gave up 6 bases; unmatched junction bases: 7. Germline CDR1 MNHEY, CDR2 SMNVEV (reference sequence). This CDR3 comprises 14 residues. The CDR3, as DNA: TGTGCCAGCAGTTCACCCCTGACAGGGGGCGAGCAGTACTTC. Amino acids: CASSSPLTGGEQYF.

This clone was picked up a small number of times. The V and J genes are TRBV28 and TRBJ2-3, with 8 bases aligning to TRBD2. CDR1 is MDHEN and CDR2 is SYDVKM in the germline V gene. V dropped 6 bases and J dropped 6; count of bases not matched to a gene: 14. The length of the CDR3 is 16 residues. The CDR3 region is CASSPADRLASDTQYF. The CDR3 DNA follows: TGTGCCAGCAGCCCCGCCGACCGACTAGCGTCGGATACGCAGTATTTT.

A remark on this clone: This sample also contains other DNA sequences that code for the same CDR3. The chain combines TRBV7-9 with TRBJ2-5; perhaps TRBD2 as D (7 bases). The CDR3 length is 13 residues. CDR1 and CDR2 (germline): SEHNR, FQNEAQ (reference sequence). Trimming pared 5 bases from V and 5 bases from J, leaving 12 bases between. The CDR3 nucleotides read TGTGCCAGCAGCCCGGGGGGCGGGGAGACCCAGTACTTC. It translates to CASSPGGGETQYF.

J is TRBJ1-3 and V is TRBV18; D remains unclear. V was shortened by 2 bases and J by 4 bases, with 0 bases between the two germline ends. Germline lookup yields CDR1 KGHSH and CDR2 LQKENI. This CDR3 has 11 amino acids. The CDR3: CASSPGNTIYF. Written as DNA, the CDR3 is TGTGCCAGCTCACCAGGAAACACCATATATTTT.

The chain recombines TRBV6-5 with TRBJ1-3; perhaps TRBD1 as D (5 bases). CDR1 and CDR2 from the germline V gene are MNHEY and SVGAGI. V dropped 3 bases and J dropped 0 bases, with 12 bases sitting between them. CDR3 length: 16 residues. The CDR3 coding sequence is TGTGCCAGCAGTTATCGGCAGGGCCCCTCTGGAAACACCATATATTTT. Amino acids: CASSYRQGPSGNTIYF.

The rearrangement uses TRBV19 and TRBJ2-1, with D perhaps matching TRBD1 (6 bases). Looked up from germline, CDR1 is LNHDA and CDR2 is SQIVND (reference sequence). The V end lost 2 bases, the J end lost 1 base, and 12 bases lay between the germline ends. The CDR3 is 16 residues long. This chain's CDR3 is CASSIHGGRSYNEQFF. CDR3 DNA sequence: TGTGCCAGTAGTATACATGGGGGCAGGTCCTACAATGAGCAGTTCTTC.

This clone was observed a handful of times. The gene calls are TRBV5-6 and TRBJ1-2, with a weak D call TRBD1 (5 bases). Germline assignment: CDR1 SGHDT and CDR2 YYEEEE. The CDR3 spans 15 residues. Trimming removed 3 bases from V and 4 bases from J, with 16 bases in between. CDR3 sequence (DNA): TGTGCCAGCAGCTCCGACCCGGGGCAGAGCTATGGCTACACCTTC. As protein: CASSSDPGQSYGYTF.

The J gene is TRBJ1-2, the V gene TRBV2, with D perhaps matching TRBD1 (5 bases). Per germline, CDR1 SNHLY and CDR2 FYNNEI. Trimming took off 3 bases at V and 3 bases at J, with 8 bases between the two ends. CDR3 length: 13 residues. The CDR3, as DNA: TGTGCCAGCAGTGACGGGACGGACTATGGCTACACCTTC. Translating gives CASSDGTDYGYTF. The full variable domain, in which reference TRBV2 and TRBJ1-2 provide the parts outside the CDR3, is EPEVTQTPSHQVTQMGQEVILRCVPISNHLYFYWYRQILGQKVEFLVSFYNNEISEKSEIFDDQFSVERPDGSNFTLKIRSTKLEDSAMYFCASSDGTDYGYTFGSGTRLTVV.

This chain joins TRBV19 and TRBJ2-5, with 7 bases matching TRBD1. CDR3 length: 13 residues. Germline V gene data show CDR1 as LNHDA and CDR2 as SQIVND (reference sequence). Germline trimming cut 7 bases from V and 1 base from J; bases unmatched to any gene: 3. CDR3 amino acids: CASNTGAQETQYF. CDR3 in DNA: TGTGCCAGTAACACAGGGGCCCAAGAGACCCAGTACTTC.

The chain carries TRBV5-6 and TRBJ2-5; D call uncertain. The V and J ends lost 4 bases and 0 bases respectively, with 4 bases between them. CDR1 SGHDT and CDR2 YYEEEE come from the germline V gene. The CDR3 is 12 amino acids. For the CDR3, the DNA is TGTGCCAGCAGCGTTTACCAAGAGACCCAGTACTTC. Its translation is CASSVYQETQYF.

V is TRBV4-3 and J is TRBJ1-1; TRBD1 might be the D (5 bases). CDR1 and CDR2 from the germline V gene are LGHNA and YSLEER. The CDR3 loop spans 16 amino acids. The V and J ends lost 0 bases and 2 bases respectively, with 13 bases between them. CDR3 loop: CASSQDQPGRNTEAFF. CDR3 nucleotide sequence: TGCGCCAGCAGCCAAGATCAGCCAGGGCGAAACACTGAAGCTTTCTTT.

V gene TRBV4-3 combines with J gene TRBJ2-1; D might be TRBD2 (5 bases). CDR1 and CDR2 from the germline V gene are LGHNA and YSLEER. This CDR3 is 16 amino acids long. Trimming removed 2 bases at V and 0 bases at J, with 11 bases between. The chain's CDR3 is CASSQSWEPSYNEQFF. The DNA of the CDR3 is TGCGCCAGCAGCCAATCGTGGGAGCCCTCCTACAATGAGCAGTTCTTC.